This passage covers 12 T cell receptor beta chains from one sample sequenced in a study of shared clonotypes between healthy human individuals. Terminally differentiated effector memory CD45RA+ cells were excluded from the naive CD8 cells, which were CD45RO-negative and positively selected for CCR7. Measured with immunoSEQ multiplex PCR; TCRdb has only the in-frame clones, and not every one. The top ten clones hold more than 1.5% of a sample with about 2.2 million clones, 90% to 95% of them seen once. Sequenced: naive CD8+ T cells from PBMCs. These receptors were collected from a man between 18 and 35 years old in good health. Some clones in this sample may be carry-over from other donors' samples.

The chain joins TRBV5-5 to TRBJ2-7; D is uncertain. The CDR3 runs 15 residues. The germline V gene has CDR1 SGHKS and CDR2 YYEKEE (reference sequence). The V gene lost 0 bases and the J gene lost 4 bases, with 14 bases spanning the gap. CDR3 sequence reads: CASSLAGGQLYEQYF. Here the CDR3 DNA reads TGTGCCAGCAGCTTGGCCGGTGGGCAGCTATACGAGCAGTACTTC.

This clone has just one count. The chain links TRBV4-3 to TRBJ2-1; 13 positions agree with TRBD2. The CDR3 consists of 18 residues. Germline trimming cut 1 base from V and 2 bases from J; bases unmatched to any gene: 5. Germline lookup yields CDR1 LGHNA and CDR2 YSLEER. The CDR3 DNA follows: TGCGCCAGCAGCCAAGGGGGACTAGCGGGACCCACCTACAATGAGCAGTTCTTC. Translated, it gives CASSQGGLAGPTYNEQFF.

Turning to this clone: This same CDR3 is encoded by further DNA sequences in the sample. This chain connects TRBV4-1 to TRBJ2-2; D unresolved. Looked up from germline, CDR1 is MGHRA and CDR2 is YSYEKL. The CDR3 is made up of 14 amino acids. V was pared by 7 bases and J by 3 bases, with 12 bases between. Written as DNA, the CDR3 is TGCGCCAGCACCTTTAGGCCCGACACCGGGGAGCTGTTTTTT. As protein: CASTFRPDTGELFF.

This sequence joins TRBV10-1 and TRBJ2-5; D possibly corresponds to TRBD2 (6 bases). CDR1 WNHNN and CDR2 SYGVQD come from the germline V gene (reference sequence). This CDR3 is built from 12 residues. Trimming removed 0 bases from V and 7 bases from J, with 6 bases in between. The CDR3 DNA reads as TGCGCCAGCAGTGAGTCGGGGGGGACCCAGTACTTC. Its translation is CASSESGGTQYF.

This chain connects TRBV15 to TRBJ2-7; perhaps TRBD2 as D (6 bases). From germline, CDR1 is LNHNV and CDR2 YYDKDF (reference sequence). CDR3 size: 15 residues. Trimming cost V 0 bases and J 5 bases, with 14 bases left between them. CDR3 nucleotide sequence: TGTGCCACCAGCAGAGATGGGACTCAGGCTGACGAGCAGTACTTC. Translation gives CATSRDGTQADEQYF. The complete variable domain, with remaining parts taken from reference TRBV15 and TRBJ2-7, reads DAMVIQNPRYQVTQFGKPVTLSCSQTLNHNVMYWYQQKSSQAPKLLFHYYDKDFNNEADTPDNFQSRRPNTSFCFLDIRSPGLGDTAMYLCATSRDGTQADEQYFGPGTRLTVT.

This clone was seen just once. The chain combines TRBV27 with TRBJ1-4; 7 nucleotides line up with TRBD1. This CDR3 spans 14 amino acids. Germline V gives CDR1 MNHEY, CDR2 SMNVEV (reference sequence). Losses at the gene ends were 8 bases for V and 6 bases for J; bases not matched to a gene: 9. The CDR3: CASGHRGLYEKLFF. The DNA for the CDR3 is TGTGCCAGCGGTCACAGGGGACTCTATGAAAAACTGTTTTTT.

V is TRBV5-1 and J is TRBJ2-5; no firm D call. V was pared by 6 bases and J by 0 bases, with 12 bases between. The CDR3 has 14 residues. CDR1 and CDR2 (germline): SGHRS, YFSETQ. CDR3 region: CASKLYRDQETQYF. The CDR3 DNA reads TGCGCCAGCAAACTCTACCGAGACCAAGAGACCCAGTACTTC.

The rearrangement uses TRBV7-2 and TRBJ2-4, with TRBD2 matching over 8 bases. Germline V gives CDR1 SGHTA, CDR2 FQGNSA. With 5 bases clipped from V and 1 base from J, the junction kept 7 bases outside the gene matches. The CDR3 spans 16 residues. This CDR3 reads CASSPRLAPAKNIQYF. CDR3 sequence (DNA): TGTGCCAGCAGCCCCCGACTAGCGCCCGCCAAAAACATTCAGTACTTC.

The chain links TRBV5-1 to TRBJ2-7; D is unclear. V dropped 0 bases and J dropped 3 bases, with 7 bases sitting between them. The germline V gene encodes CDR1 SGHRS and CDR2 YFSETQ. The CDR3 extends over 13 amino acids. Here the CDR3 DNA reads TGCGCCAGCAGCTTGGCCCAGCGCTACGAGCAGTACTTC. It codes for CASSLAQRYEQYF.

For the CDR3, the DNA is TGCGCCAGCAGCCAAGAGCCCCTAGCGGGAGTTTATGGGGTCGGCAAAAACATTCAGTACTTC. Protein sequence: CASSQEPLAGVYGVGKNIQYF. The V call is TRBV4-1, the J call TRBJ2-4, with 10 bases aligning to TRBD2. The CDR3 has 21 amino acids. The junction had 17 bases not matched to a gene; V was cut back by 0 bases and J by 3 bases. CDR1 and CDR2 (germline): MGHRA, YSYEKL.

The gene calls are TRBV19 and TRBJ2-4, with D perhaps TRBD1 or TRBD2 (5 bases each). The germline V gene encodes CDR1 LNHDA and CDR2 SQIVND (reference sequence). V was clipped by 6 bases and J by 4 bases, with 16 bases between them. The CDR3 runs to 15 residues. CDR3 residues: CASSLIGTDKNIQYF. CDR3 bases: TGTGCCAGTAGCCTGATAGGGACGGATAAAAACATTCAGTACTTC.

With respect to this clone: The same CDR3 arises from other DNA sequences in this sample as well. The gene calls are TRBV29-1 and TRBJ2-5, with a possible D match to TRBD1 (5 bases). TRBJ2-7 explains the end of the DNA better; the J call may be wrong. This CDR3 comprises 12 residues. CDR1 and CDR2 (germline): SQVTM, ANQGSEA. The CDR3 loop is CSVEDRAYEQYF. CDR3 nucleotides: TGCAGCGTTGAAGACAGGGCCTACGAGCAGTACTTC.